These T cell receptor beta chains were read from a single sample in a study of graft-versus-host responses after intestinal transplantation. Sequencing used immunoSEQ multiplex PCR; TCRdb keeps in-frame clones, though not all of them. The sample consists of just over 85,000 clones, 92% of them appearing once. Their target antigens are unknown. The sample was unstimulated CD8+ T cells sorted from spleen or lymph node cells, taken before transplant. The receptors derive from a human donor who was the organ donor for an intestinal transplant. The CDR3 runs from the conserved cysteine through the conserved F or W. The order of the fields is J gene, V gene, D gene, clone size, CDR3 DNA, CDR3 protein. D genes are given only for firm matches. Not all rows give a size; the values are once, few, many and, for expanded clones, a class.

J: TRBJ1-5
V: TRBV27
D: TRBD1
size: .
DNA: TGTGCCAGCAGTTTACACCGGGACAGGGGCAATCATCCGCCCCAGCATTTT
CDR3: CASSLHRDRGNHPPQHF

J: TRBJ2-7
V: TRBV29-1
D: .
size: .
DNA: TGCAGCGTTGAATTATTACAGGCCGGGAGTTACACCTACGAGCAGTACTTC
CDR3: CSVELLQAGSYTYEQYF

J: TRBJ2-2
V: TRBV7-8
D: .
size: once
DNA: TGTGCCAGCAGCTTAGGCAGGCTGACCACCGGGGAGCTGTTTTTT
CDR3: CASSLGRLTTGELFF

J: TRBJ1-6
V: TRBV11-3
D: TRBD1
size: .
DNA: TGTGCCACTCAACTTGCACAGGGGAATTCACCCCTCCACTTT
CDR3: CATQLAQGNSPLHF

J: TRBJ2-1
V: TRBV6-6
D: TRBD2
size: .
DNA: TGTGCCAGCAGCCCGACTAGCGGGGGGTACAATGAGCAGTTCTTC
CDR3: CASSPTSGGYNEQFF

J: TRBJ2-7
V: TRBV27
D: .
size: .
DNA: TGTGCCAGCAGTGACAGTGGGCCCTACGAGCAGTACTTC
CDR3: CASSDSGPYEQYF

J: TRBJ2-7
V: TRBV30
D: .
size: .
DNA: TGTGCCTGGAGGCAGGGGTCGCACGAGCAGTACTTC
CDR3: CAWRQGSHEQYF

J: TRBJ1-6
V: TRBV7-9
D: TRBD1
size: .
DNA: TGTGCCAGCAGCCCCAGGGACAGGGGCCCCCTCCTCCACTTT
CDR3: CASSPRDRGPLLHF

J: TRBJ1-2
V: TRBV6-5
D: .
size: once
DNA: TGTGCCAGCAGTTCCGCGGGTTGGGATGGCTACACCTTC
CDR3: CASSSAGWDGYTF

J: TRBJ1-2
V: TRBV20-1
D: .
size: .
DNA: TGCAGTGCTAGAGCGGGGAGAGGCTACACCTTC
CDR3: CSARAGRGYTF

J: TRBJ1-1
V: TRBV7-9
D: .
size: .
DNA: TGTGCCAGCAGCTTAGCGACCTACAGGGATGGCGTAGCTTTCTTT
CDR3: CASSLATYRDGVAFF

J: TRBJ2-7
V: TRBV4-2
D: .
size: .
DNA: TGTGCCAGCAGCCAAGGAACAGGGCTAAGCTCCTACGAGCAGTACTTC
CDR3: CASSQGTGLSSYEQYF

J: TRBJ1-6
V: TRBV16
D: .
size: .
DNA: TGTGCCAGCAGCCAATCAAATTCGGGGGGACCCCTCCACTTT
CDR3: CASSQSNSGGPLHF

J: TRBJ2-7
V: TRBV11-2
D: TRBD1
size: .
DNA: TGTGCCAGCAGCGTACCAATCCGGGACAGGGAATTGAGCTACGAGCAGTACTTC
CDR3: CASSVPIRDRELSYEQYF

J: TRBJ1-6
V: TRBV9
D: .
size: once
DNA: TGTGCCAGCAGCGTCTCCGGGATTCCCAATAATTCACCCCTCCACTTT
CDR3: CASSVSGIPNNSPLHF

J: TRBJ2-5
V: TRBV5-6
D: .
size: .
DNA: TGTGCCAGCAGCTTCGCCAGACAAGAGACCCAGTACTTC
CDR3: CASSFARQETQYF

J: TRBJ1-1
V: TRBV7-9
D: TRBD1
size: .
DNA: TGTGCCAGCAGCTCCACGGACAGGGAGAACACTGAAGCTTTCTTT
CDR3: CASSSTDRENTEAFF

J: TRBJ2-1
V: TRBV11-2
D: TRBD1
size: .
DNA: TGTGCCAGCAGCGCCCCGGACAGGGGCTCCTACAATGAGCAGTTCTTC
CDR3: CASSAPDRGSYNEQFF

J: TRBJ1-1
V: TRBV7-9
D: TRBD1
size: .
DNA: TGTGCCAGCAGCCACCGGGACAGGAGTTTTGAAGCTTTCTTT
CDR3: CASSHRDRSFEAFF

J: TRBJ2-6
V: TRBV4-3
D: .
size: .
DNA: TGCGCCAGCAGCCAAGATCTAAAGGGGATTTCTGGGGCCAACGTCCTGACTTTC
CDR3: CASSQDLKGISGANVLTF

J: TRBJ1-1
V: TRBV9
D: .
size: .
DNA: TGTGCCAGCAGCCCTTGGAGAGGGTCCTTGAACACTGAAGCTTTCTTT
CDR3: CASSPWRGSLNTEAFF

J: TRBJ1-1
V: TRBV18
D: .
size: .
DNA: TGTGCCAGCTCACCACGGTGGAGGGGGAACACTGAAGCTTTCTTT
CDR3: CASSPRWRGNTEAFF

J: TRBJ1-2
V: TRBV19
D: .
size: .
DNA: TGTGCCAGTAGTCCAACCACCCGGGACTCTCGTGGCTACACCTTC
CDR3: CASSPTTRDSRGYTF

J: TRBJ2-7
V: TRBV4-2
D: .
size: .
DNA: TGTGCCAGCAGCCAAACATCCAACTACGAGCAGTACTTC
CDR3: CASSQTSNYEQYF

J: TRBJ2-5
V: TRBV16
D: .
size: once
DNA: TGTGCCAGCAGCCCCTCCGTGGAGACCCAGTACTTC
CDR3: CASSPSVETQYF

J: TRBJ2-2
V: TRBV25-1
D: .
size: once
DNA: TGTGCCAGCAGTGAACCGGCCGGGGAGCTGTTTTTT
CDR3: CASSEPAGELFF

J: TRBJ1-2
V: TRBV27
D: TRBD1
size: .
DNA: TGTGCCAGCAGTCCGGGACAGACCTATGGCTACACCTTC
CDR3: CASSPGQTYGYTF

J: TRBJ2-3
V: TRBV13
D: TRBD1
size: once
DNA: TGTGCCAGCAGCTTAGAAGGCGAGGGGGCCAGCACAGATACGCAGTATTTT
CDR3: CASSLEGEGASTDTQYF

J: TRBJ2-3
V: TRBV19
D: .
size: .
DNA: TGTGCCAGTAGTATGGGCAGTCTGAGCACAGATACGCAGTATTTT
CDR3: CASSMGSLSTDTQYF

J: TRBJ1-3
V: TRBV18
D: .
size: .
DNA: TGTGCCAGCTCACCAATGGTTCCCGGCTCTGGAAACACCATATATTTT
CDR3: CASSPMVPGSGNTIYF

J: TRBJ1-6
V: TRBV15
D: .
size: .
DNA: TGTGCCACCAGCAGAGCCGGGGTAGGGAATTCACCCCTCCACTTT
CDR3: CATSRAGVGNSPLHF